Below are 15 T cell receptor beta chains sequenced from a single sample in a study of OX40 agonist ivuxolimab in advanced cancers. Generated by immunoSEQ multiplex PCR, the TCRdb table keeps only in-frame clones and is missing some. Seen here are around 80,000 clones, 65% to 90% observed once, and the top ten hold roughly 0.58%. The sample consisted of CD4+ or CD8+ T cells sorted from blood, taken in a trial of the OX40 agonist ivuxolimab. These receptors were taken from an adult with an advanced solid tumor such as melanoma, head and neck, liver or kidney cancer.

On this clone: The same CDR3 arises from other DNA sequences in this sample as well. The J gene is TRBJ2-2, the V gene TRBV7-2; 7 bases agree with TRBD1. V was clipped by 10 bases and J by 1 base; unmatched bases: 3. The CDR3 is made up of 13 amino acids. Germline loops: CDR1 SGHTA, CDR2 FQGNSA. The CDR3, as DNA: TGTGCCACCAGGGACAGGAACACCGGGGAGCTGTTTTTT. It is translated as CATRDRNTGELFF.

The chain has TRBV4-3 and TRBJ2-7; maybe TRBD1 (6 bases). Germline-derived CDR1 and CDR2 are LGHNA and YSLEER. V lost 1 base and J 2 bases, leaving 12 bases between the germline ends. There are 15 residues in the CDR3. The CDR3 DNA reads as TGCGCCAGCAGCCAAGTTGCCGGGACACCCTACGAGCAGTACTTC. Residues: CASSQVAGTPYEQYF.

A few counts support this clone. The chain uses TRBV7-9 and TRBJ1-3, with no clear D. In germline, CDR1 is SEHNR, CDR2 FQNEAQ (reference sequence). There are 14 residues in the CDR3. Trimming took 4 bases from V and 11 from J, leaving 18 bases between them. As DNA, the CDR3 is TGTGCCAGCAGCTCCCATGGGCGGTCGGCCGCCATATATTTT. It is translated as CASSSHGRSAAIYF.

The rearrangement joins TRBV6-1 to TRBJ2-6; 9 bases match TRBD1. The V gene's germline CDR1 is MNHNS and CDR2 SASEGT. V lost 8 bases to trimming and J lost 2 bases; unmatched junction nucleotides: 4. CDR3 length: 15 amino acids. This chain's CDR3 is CASDRGTTGANVLTF. CDR3 DNA sequence: TGTGCCAGCGACAGGGGGACTACTGGGGCCAACGTCCTGACTTTC.

The chain links TRBV7-9 to TRBJ1-2; 7 positions match TRBD1. Germline lookup yields CDR1 SEHNR and CDR2 FQNEAQ (reference sequence). The CDR3 spans 16 residues. V lost 2 bases and J lost 8; bases outside the gene matches: 14. CDR3 sequence: CASSLLRGQGGQGYTF. In DNA, the CDR3 is TGTGCCAGCAGCTTACTAAGGGGGCAGGGGGGCCAAGGCTACACCTTC.

The J gene is TRBJ1-1, the V gene TRBV6-1, with D perhaps TRBD1 (6 bases). The CDR3 loop spans 12 amino acids. The V end was cut by 6 bases, the J end by 13 bases, with 18 bases between. Germline CDR1 and CDR2: MNHNS and SASEGT. CDR3 sequence reads: CASSPENRAGFF. CDR3 DNA sequence: TGTGCCAGCAGCCCAGAGAACAGGGCCGGTTTCTTT.

DNA for the CDR3: TGTGCCACGAGCATAGCGGGCTCCTACAATGAGCAGTTCTTC. Translating gives CATSIAGSYNEQFF. The rearrangement uses TRBV6-1 and TRBJ2-1, with 7 bases identical to TRBD2. The CDR3 is 14 amino acids. Trimming removed 10 bases from V and 0 bases from J; junction bases left unmatched: 6. Germline V gene sequence: CDR1 MNHNS, CDR2 SASEGT.

V is TRBV11-2 and J is TRBJ2-7, with 8 bases matching TRBD1. The CDR3 sequence is 18 residues long. In germline, CDR1 is SGHAT, CDR2 FQNNGV. V lost 3 bases and J lost 3; bases outside the gene matches: 16. CDR3 region: CASSLRQGIIRRGYEQYF. DNA for the CDR3: TGTGCCAGCAGCTTGAGACAGGGGATTATTCGTCGGGGCTACGAGCAGTACTTC.

The rearrangement uses TRBV11-3 and TRBJ2-7, with a weak D call TRBD2 (7 bases). Germline CDR1 SGHNT, CDR2 YENEEA. Between the trimmed V and J ends, which lost 5 bases and 2 bases, there was a span of 16 bases. The length of the CDR3 is 15 residues. Written as DNA, the CDR3 is TGTGCCAGCAGCCAGTGGGGGGGCAGGGCCTACGAGCAGTACTTC. It specifies CASSQWGGRAYEQYF.

The chain has TRBV5-1 and TRBJ2-1; D might be TRBD1 (5 bases). Trimming shortened V by 5 bases and J by 8 bases, and 17 bases separated the two germline ends. This CDR3 spans 14 amino acids. CDR1 SGHRS and CDR2 YFSETQ come from the germline V gene. CDR3 region: CASRDRSHDDEQFF. The CDR3 region has the DNA TGCGCCAGCAGAGACAGATCTCATGACGATGAGCAGTTCTTC.

The V call is TRBV10-1, the J call TRBJ2-5; 7 bases align to TRBD2. The CDR3 is 15 residues long. Germline V gene sequence: CDR1 WNHNN, CDR2 SYGVQD (reference sequence). V was clipped by 8 bases and J by 3 bases; unmatched bases: 12. The DNA of the CDR3 is TGCGCCAGCCAGGAGAATATCGGGAGGAAAGAGACCCAGTACTTC. Translated: CASQENIGRKETQYF.

This clone was seen once. CDR3 DNA sequence: TGTGCCAGCAGCCAACAGGGGGCGGCCAAAAACATTCAGTACTTC. Residues: CASSQQGAAKNIQYF. J is TRBJ2-4 and V is TRBV6-5; TRBD1 matches 9 bases. J gave up 1 base and V 6 bases, and 4 bases lay outside the gene matches. Germline CDR1 and CDR2: MNHEY and SVGAGI. This CDR3 contains 15 residues.

This chain joins TRBV30 and TRBJ1-1; 7 bases fit TRBD1. Trimming at V came to 5 bases and at J to 2 bases, leaving 11 bases not matched to a gene. The germline CDR1 and CDR2 sequences are GTSNPN and SVGIG (reference sequence). CDR3 length: 15 amino acids. This CDR3 is CAWAPWTGVNTEAFF. CDR3 sequence (DNA): TGTGCCTGGGCCCCATGGACAGGAGTAAACACTGAAGCTTTCTTT.

The V and J genes are TRBV28 and TRBJ1-5; D is undetermined. With 2 bases removed from V and 7 bases from J, the gap between germline ends came to 3 bases. The CDR3 covers 11 residues. Germline V lookup: CDR1 MDHEN, CDR2 SYDVKM. The CDR3 spells CASSLRQPQHF. The CDR3 DNA reads TGTGCCAGCAGTTTACGACAGCCCCAGCATTTT.

The CDR3 region has the DNA TGTGCCAGCAGCTCCGCTTTAGGGGGGCTAGCGGGGGAGAATGAGCAGTTCTTC. It is translated as CASSSALGGLAGENEQFF. The chain uses TRBV7-7 and TRBJ2-1; 10 bases are a match to TRBD2. The CDR3 spans 18 residues. Germline values: CDR1 SSHAT, CDR2 FNYEAQ (reference sequence). With V trimmed by 4 bases and J by 7 bases, 16 bases remained unmatched.